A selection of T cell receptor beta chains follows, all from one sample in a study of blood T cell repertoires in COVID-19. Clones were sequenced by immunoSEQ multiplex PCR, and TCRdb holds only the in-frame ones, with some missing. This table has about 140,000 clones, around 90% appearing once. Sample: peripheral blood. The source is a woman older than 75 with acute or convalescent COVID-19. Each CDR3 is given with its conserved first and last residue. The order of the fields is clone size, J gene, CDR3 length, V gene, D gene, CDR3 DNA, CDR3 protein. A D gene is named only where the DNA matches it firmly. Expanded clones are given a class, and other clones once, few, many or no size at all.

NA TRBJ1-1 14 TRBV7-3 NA TGTGCCAGCAGCTTAGGGGCCTCAAACACTGAAGCTTTCTTT CASSLGASNTEAFF
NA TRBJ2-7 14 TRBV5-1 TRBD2 TGCGCCAGCAGTCCTAGCGGGGGCCCCTACGAGCAGTACTTC CASSPSGGPYEQYF
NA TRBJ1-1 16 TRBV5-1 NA TGCGCCAGCAGCTTGTCCCAGGGGAGAATGAACACTGAAGCTTTCTTT CASSLSQGRMNTEAFF
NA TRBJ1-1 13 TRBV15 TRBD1 TGTGCCACCCGCCTTGACAGGGACACTGAAGCTTTCTTT CATRLDRDTEAFF
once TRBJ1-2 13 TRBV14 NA TGTGCCAGCAGCCAAGGCAGCGACTATGGCTACACCTTC CASSQGSDYGYTF
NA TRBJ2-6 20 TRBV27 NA TGTGCCAGCAGTTTACGAAGACAGCCACTCCCCCCCTCTGGGGCCAACGTCCTGACTTTC CASSLRRQPLPPSGANVLTF
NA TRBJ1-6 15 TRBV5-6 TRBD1 TGTGCCAGCAGCTTGATCACAGGGGGCAATTCACCCCTCCACTTT CASSLITGGNSPLHF
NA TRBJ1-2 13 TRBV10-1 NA TGCGCCAGCAGTGACAATCCTAACTATGGCTACACCTTC CASSDNPNYGYTF
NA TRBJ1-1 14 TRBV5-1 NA TGCGCCAGCAGCTCAGGGGTGATCTTCACTGAAGCTTTCTTT CASSSGVIFTEAFF
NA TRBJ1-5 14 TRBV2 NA TGTGCCAGCACCCTGGGGGGGTTTGGTCAGCCCCAGCATTTT CASTLGGFGQPQHF
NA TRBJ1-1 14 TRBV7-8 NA TGTGCCAGCAGCTTGAATCAGGGGCTAACTGAAGCTTTCTTT CASSLNQGLTEAFF
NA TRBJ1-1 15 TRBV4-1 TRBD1 TGCGCCAGCAGCCAAGCCGGATACCGGGACAGGGGGTATTTCTTT CASSQAGYRDRGYFF
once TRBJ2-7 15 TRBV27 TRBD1 TGTGCCAGCAGGCCTCCGGGACAGGGAACCTACGAGCAGTACTTC CASRPPGQGTYEQYF
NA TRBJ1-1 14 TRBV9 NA TGTGCCAGCAGCCTGGAGACGGGAGGCGCTGAAGCTTTCTTT CASSLETGGAEAFF
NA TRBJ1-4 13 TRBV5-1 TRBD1 TGCGCCAGCAGCTGGGGGACAGGGAAAAAACTGTTTTTT CASSWGTGKKLFF
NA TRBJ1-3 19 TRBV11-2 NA TGTGCCAGCAGCCTGGGGCACATCGGAATACAGGGCTCTGGAAACACCATATATTTT CASSLGHIGIQGSGNTIYF
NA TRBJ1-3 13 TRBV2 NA TGTGCCAGCAGTGGGACATGGGGAAACACCATATATTTT CASSGTWGNTIYF
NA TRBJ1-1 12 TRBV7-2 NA TGTGCCAGCAGCCCCCAAGGAGCTTTCGCTTTCTTT CASSPQGAFAFF
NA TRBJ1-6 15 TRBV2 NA TGTGCCAGCAGTGAAGCGGAGGGAGCGCGATCACCCCTCCACTTT CASSEAEGARSPLHF
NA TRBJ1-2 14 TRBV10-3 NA TGTGCCATCAGTGAACCTCCGTGGGAGTCTGGCTACACCTTC CAISEPPWESGYTF
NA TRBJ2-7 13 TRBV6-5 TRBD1 TGTGCCAGCAGGGGCCAGGGGGCGCTTGAGCAGTACTTC CASRGQGALEQYF
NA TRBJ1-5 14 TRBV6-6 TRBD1 TGTGCCAGCAGTTCCAGGGGGCTCAATCAGCCCCAGCATTTT CASSSRGLNQPQHF
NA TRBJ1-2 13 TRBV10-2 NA TGCGCCAGCAAACGGACTGACCCCCCTGGCTACACCTTC CASKRTDPPGYTF
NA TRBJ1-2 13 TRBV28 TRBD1 TGTGCCAGCAGCCAGACAGGGAACTATGGCTACACCTTC CASSQTGNYGYTF
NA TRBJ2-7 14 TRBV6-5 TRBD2 TGTGCCAGCAGTTACTCGACTAGCGGACACGAGCAGTACTTC CASSYSTSGHEQYF
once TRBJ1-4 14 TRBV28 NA TGTGCCAGCAGTCAACCCGCGGCACGGGAAGAACTGTTTTTT CASSQPAAREELFF
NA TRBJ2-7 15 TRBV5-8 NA TGTGCCAGCAGCCCACGACAGAGGCGGTCCTACGAGCAGTACTTC CASSPRQRRSYEQYF
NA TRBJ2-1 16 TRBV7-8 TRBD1 TGTGCCAGCAGCTCAAAACACAGGGGGCAGGACAATGAGCAGTTCTTC CASSSKHRGQDNEQFF
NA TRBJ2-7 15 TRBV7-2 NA TGTGCCAGCAGCTTTTGGTTGGGGGCGCTGTACGAGCAGTACTTC CASSFWLGALYEQYF
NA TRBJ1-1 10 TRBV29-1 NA TGCAGCGTTGAGGCCCGGGGAGCTTTCTTT CSVEARGAFF
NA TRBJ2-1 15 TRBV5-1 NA TGCGCCAGCAGCTTGGGAGGATTCCTCTACAATGAGCAGTTCTTC CASSLGGFLYNEQFF
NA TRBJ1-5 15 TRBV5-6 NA TGTGCCAGCAGCTTGTCTTACTATAGCAATCAGCCCCAGCATTTT CASSLSYYSNQPQHF
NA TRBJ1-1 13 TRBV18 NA TGTGCCAGCTCGTACGGGGAGCAGGGGCAAGCTTTCTTT CASSYGEQGQAFF
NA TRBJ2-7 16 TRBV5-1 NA TGCGCCAGCAGCTCGGCAACGATCGGGACTCCTAGCGAGCAGTACTTC CASSSATIGTPSEQYF
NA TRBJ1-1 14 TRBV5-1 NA TGCGCCAGCAGCTTGTCCCAGCCGGGGGCTGAAGCTTTCTTT CASSLSQPGAEAFF
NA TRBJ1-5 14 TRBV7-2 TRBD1 TGTGCCAGCAGCTCCGGGACAGGGAATCAGCCCCAGCATTTT CASSSGTGNQPQHF
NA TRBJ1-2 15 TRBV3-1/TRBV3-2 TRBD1 TGTGCCAGCAGCCTTCCCGGGACAGGGATCTATGGCTACACCTTC CASSLPGTGIYGYTF
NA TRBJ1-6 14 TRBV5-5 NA TGTGCCAGCAGCGGAGCAGGGCTAACTTCACCCCTCCACTTT CASSGAGLTSPLHF
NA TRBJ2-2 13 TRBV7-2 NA TGTGCCAGCAGTACGGTAGGGGCCGGGGAGCTGTTTTTT CASSTVGAGELFF
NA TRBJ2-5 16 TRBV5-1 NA TGCGCCAGCAGCTTGACGTCAGGGACATACCAAGAGACCCAGTACTTC CASSLTSGTYQETQYF
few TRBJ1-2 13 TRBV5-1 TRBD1 TGCGCCAGCAGCTTGCAGGGGGAATATGGCTACACCTTC CASSLQGEYGYTF
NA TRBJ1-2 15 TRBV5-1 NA TGCGCCAGCAGCTTGCTTGGGGGCGCCGGCTATGGCTACACCTTC CASSLLGGAGYGYTF
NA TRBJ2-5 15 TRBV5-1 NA TGCGCCAGCAGCTTCCAACGTAGTCGGTTAGAGACCCAGTACTTC CASSFQRSRLETQYF
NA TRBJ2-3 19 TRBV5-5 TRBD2 TGTGCCAGCAGCTTGACCCTAGCGGGGGGACTAAAAAGCACAGATACGCAGTATTTT CASSLTLAGGLKSTDTQYF
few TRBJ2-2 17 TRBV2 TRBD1 TGTGCCAGCAGTGAAGGCCCGGGACAGGGGAGGACCGGGGAGCTGTTTTTT CASSEGPGQGRTGELFF
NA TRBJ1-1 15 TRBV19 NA TGTGCCAGTACTCCGGGGGGCAGAGCCGGGACTGAAGCTTTCTTT CASTPGGRAGTEAFF
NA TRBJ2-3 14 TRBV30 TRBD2 TGTGCCTGGAGTATAAGCGGGGGGACAGATACGCAGTATTTT CAWSISGGTDTQYF
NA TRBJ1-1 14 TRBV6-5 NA TGTGCCAGCAGTTACTCTCGGGAGGACACTGAAGCTTTCTTT CASSYSREDTEAFF
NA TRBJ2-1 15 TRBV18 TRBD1 TGTGCCAGCTCACCAGGGACAGGGGCCTACAATGAGCAGTTCTTC CASSPGTGAYNEQFF
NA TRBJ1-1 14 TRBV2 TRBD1 TGTGCCAGCAGTCGACAGGGGGCGATCACTGAAGCTTTCTTT CASSRQGAITEAFF
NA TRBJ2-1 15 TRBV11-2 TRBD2 TGTGCCAGCAGCTTAGGTCTAGCGGAGTACAATGAGCAGTTCTTC CASSLGLAEYNEQFF
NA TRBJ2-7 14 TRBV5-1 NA TGCGCCAGCAGCATTTCGACAAGCTCCTACGAGCAGTACTTC CASSISTSSYEQYF
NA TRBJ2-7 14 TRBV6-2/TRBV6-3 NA TGTGCCAGCAGTGACTACAGGGATTACTACGAGCAGTACTTC CASSDYRDYYEQYF
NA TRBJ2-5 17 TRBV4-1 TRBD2 TGCGCCAGCAGCCAAGATTGGGTAGCGGGGGGTCAAGAGACCCAGTACTTC CASSQDWVAGGQETQYF
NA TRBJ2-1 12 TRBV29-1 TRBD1 TGCAGCGCTGACAGGGGGACTAATGAGCAGTTCTTC CSADRGTNEQFF